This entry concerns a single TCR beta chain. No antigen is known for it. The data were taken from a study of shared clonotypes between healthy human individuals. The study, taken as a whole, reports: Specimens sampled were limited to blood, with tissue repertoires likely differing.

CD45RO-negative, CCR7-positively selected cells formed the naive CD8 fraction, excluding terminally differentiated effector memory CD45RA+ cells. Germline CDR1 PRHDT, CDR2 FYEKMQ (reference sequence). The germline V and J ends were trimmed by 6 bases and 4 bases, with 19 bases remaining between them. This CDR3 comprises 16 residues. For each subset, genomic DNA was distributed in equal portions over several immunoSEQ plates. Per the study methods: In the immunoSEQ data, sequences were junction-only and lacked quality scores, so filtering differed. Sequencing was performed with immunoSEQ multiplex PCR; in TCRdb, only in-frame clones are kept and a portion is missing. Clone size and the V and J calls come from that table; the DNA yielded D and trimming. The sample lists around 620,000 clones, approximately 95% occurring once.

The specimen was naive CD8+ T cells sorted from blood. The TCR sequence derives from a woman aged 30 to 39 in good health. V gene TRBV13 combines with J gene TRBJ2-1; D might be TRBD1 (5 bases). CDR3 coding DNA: TGTGCCAGCAGTTTTACCCAGGGCCGGATTTACAATGAGCAGTTCTTC. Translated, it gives CASSFTQGRIYNEQFF.